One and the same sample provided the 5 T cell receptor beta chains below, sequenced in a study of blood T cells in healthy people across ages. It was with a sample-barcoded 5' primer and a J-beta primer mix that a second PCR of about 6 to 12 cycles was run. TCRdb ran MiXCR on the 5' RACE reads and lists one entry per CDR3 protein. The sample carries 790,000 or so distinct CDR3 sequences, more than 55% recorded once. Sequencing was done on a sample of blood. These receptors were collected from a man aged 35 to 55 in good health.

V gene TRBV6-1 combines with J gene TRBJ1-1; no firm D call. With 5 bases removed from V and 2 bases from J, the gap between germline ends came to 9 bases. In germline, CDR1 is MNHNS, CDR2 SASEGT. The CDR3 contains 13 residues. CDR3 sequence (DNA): TGTGCCAGCAGTTCGGTCATAAACACTGAAGCTTTCTTT. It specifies CASSSVINTEAFF.

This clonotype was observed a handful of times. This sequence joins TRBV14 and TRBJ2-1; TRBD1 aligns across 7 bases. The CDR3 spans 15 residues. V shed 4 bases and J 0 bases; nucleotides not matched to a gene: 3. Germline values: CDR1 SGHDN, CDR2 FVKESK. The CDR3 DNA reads TGTGCCAGCAGCCGCGGACAGGTCTCCTACAATGAGCAGTTCTTC. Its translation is CASSRGQVSYNEQFF.

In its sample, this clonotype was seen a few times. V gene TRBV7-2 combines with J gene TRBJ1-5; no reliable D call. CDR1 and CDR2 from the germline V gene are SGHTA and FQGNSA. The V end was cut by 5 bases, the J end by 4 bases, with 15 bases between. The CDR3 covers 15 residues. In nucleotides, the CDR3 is TGTGCCAGCAGCGGAAAGAGGGCCGAAAATCAGCCCCAGCATTTT. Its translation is CASSGKRAENQPQHF.

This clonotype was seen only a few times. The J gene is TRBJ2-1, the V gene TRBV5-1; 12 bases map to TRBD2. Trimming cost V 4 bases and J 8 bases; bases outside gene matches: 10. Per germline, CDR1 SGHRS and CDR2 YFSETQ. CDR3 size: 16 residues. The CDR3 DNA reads TGCGCCAGCAGCCCCGGGACTAGCGGGCCGAGGGATGAGCAGTTCTTC. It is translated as CASSPGTSGPRDEQFF. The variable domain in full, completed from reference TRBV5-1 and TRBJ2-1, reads KAGVTQTPRYLIKTRGQQVTLSCSPISGHRSVSWYQQTPGQGLQFLFEYFSETQRNKGNFPGRFSGRQFSNSRSEMNVSTLELGDSALYLCASSPGTSGPRDEQFFGPGTRLTVL.

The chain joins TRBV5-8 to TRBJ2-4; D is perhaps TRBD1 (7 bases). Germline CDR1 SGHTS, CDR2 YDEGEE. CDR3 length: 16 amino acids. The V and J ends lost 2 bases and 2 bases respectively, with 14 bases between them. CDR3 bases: TGTGCCAGCAGCTTTGGACAGGAGGGACCCAAAAACATTCAGTACTTC. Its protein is CASSFGQEGPKNIQYF.